Below are 21 T cell receptor beta chains sequenced from a single sample in a study of CD8 T cells in ankylosing spondylitis. TCRdb reanalysed the 5' RACE reads using MiXCR and keeps one entry per CDR3 protein. Here the sample spans just over 300,000 distinct CDR3 sequences, 20% to 25% being singletons. The sequencing sample was made of blood, either unsorted or a sorted T cell fraction (not recorded which). Receptors were obtained from a female donor with ankylosing spondylitis or in good health (not recorded which).

The chain is built from TRBV24-1 and TRBJ1-1, with 8 bases that match TRBD1. Trimming cost V 4 bases and J 12 bases; bases outside gene matches: 6. Per the germline V gene, CDR1 is KGHDR and CDR2 is SFDVKD. The length of the CDR3 is 12 residues. The CDR3 coding sequence is TGTGCCACCAGTGACCCAGGGGGCATGACTTTCTTT. This translates into CATSDPGGMTFF.

The chain joins TRBV20-1 to TRBJ2-7; 11 bases match TRBD1. CDR3 length: 13 residues. The ends lost 3 bases at V and 7 bases at J; junction bases unmatched: 5. Germline V gene sequence: CDR1 DFQATT, CDR2 SNEGSKA (reference sequence). The CDR3 bases are TGCAGTGCTAGCGGACAGGGGGCGAGTGAGCAGTACTTC. Translating it yields CSASGQGASEQYF.

The rearrangement links TRBV29-1 to TRBJ1-1, with 10 bases that match TRBD1. V shed 6 bases, J shed 1 base, and the junction held 2 bases outside the gene matches. Germline-derived CDR1 and CDR2 are SQVTM and ANQGSEA. The CDR3 loop spans 13 amino acids. CDR3 DNA sequence: TGCAGCGTCCGACAGGGGGCGAACACTGAAGCTTTCTTT. This sequence encodes CSVRQGANTEAFF.

This clonotype was seen repeatedly, ten times or more. V usage is TRBV29-1 and J usage is TRBJ2-5; D may match TRBD1 or TRBD2 (5 bases each). This CDR3 has 12 residues. The germline V and J ends were trimmed by 3 bases and 5 bases, with 10 bases remaining between them. CDR1 is SQVTM, CDR2 ANQGSEA, per germline. The CDR3: CSVEAGTETQYF. The CDR3 nucleotides are TGCAGCGTTGAGGCAGGGACGGAGACCCAGTACTTC.

The V call is TRBV3-1, the J call TRBJ2-7, with D perhaps TRBD2 (5 bases). The V end lost 4 bases, the J end lost 0 bases, and 10 bases lay between the germline ends. CDR3 length: 14 amino acids. Germline CDR1 reads LGHDT; CDR2 reads YNNKEL (reference sequence). The CDR3 is CASSRAVLSYEQYF. The CDR3 DNA reads TGTGCCAGCAGCCGAGCGGTTCTCTCCTACGAGCAGTACTTC.

This clonotype has just a few counts. The chain has TRBV7-3 and TRBJ1-1; perhaps TRBD1 as D (5 bases). Per the germline V gene, CDR1 is SGHTA and CDR2 is FQGTGA. The CDR3 has 14 residues. V was clipped by 3 bases and J by 6 bases, with 14 bases between them. In DNA, the CDR3 is TGTGCCAGCAGCTTTAATCCAGGGAAGTCTGAAGCTTTCTTT. Protein sequence: CASSFNPGKSEAFF.

The chain couples TRBV20-1 to TRBJ2-1; D might be TRBD2 (6 bases). V was clipped by 3 bases and J by 9 bases, with 24 bases between them. Germline V gene sequence: CDR1 DFQATT, CDR2 SNEGSKA (reference sequence). The CDR3 sequence is 16 residues long. In DNA, the CDR3 is TGCAGTGCTAGCGGCCTCGGGGGAGCTTTTTCGCGTGAGCAGTTCTTC. The encoded protein is CSASGLGGAFSREQFF.

This clonotype was picked up a small number of times. This rearrangement joins TRBV18 to TRBJ2-5; D possibly corresponds to TRBD2 (5 bases). The CDR3 is made up of 14 amino acids. From germline, CDR1 is KGHSH and CDR2 LQKENI. The V end lost 3 bases, the J end lost 4 bases, and 12 bases lay between the germline ends. DNA of the CDR3: TGTGCCAGCTCACCGGGCCTAGAGGGAGAGACCCAGTACTTC. This codes for CASSPGLEGETQYF.

This clonotype was picked up a small number of times. The chain employs TRBV6-2 or TRBV6-3 and TRBJ2-5; D is possibly TRBD2 (6 bases). Trimming cost V 5 bases and J 2 bases, with 15 bases left between them. The CDR3 contains 15 residues. Germline CDR1 reads MNHEY; CDR2 reads SVGEGT. The CDR3 sequence: CASSPSGGGQETQYF. CDR3 DNA: TGTGCCAGCAGTCCGAGTGGGGGAGGTCAAGAGACCCAGTACTTC.

This clonotype turned up a few times. This chain links TRBV12-3 or TRBV12-4 with TRBJ2-3, with TRBD2 as a possible D gene (6 bases). V was pared by 5 bases and J by 3 bases, with 18 bases between. The CDR3 is 16 amino acids. The CDR3 bases are TGTGCCAGCAGTATCAACGGGAGCTTTGGTACAGATACGCAGTATTTT. Its translation is CASSINGSFGTDTQYF.

The sample holds a few counts of this clonotype. The chain combines TRBV18 with TRBJ2-7; TRBD1 agrees at 11 bases. The CDR3 runs to 16 residues. The trim removed 6 bases at V and 9 bases at J, leaving 16 bases unmatched. Germline V gene sequence: CDR1 KGHSH, CDR2 LQKENI. The CDR3 sequence is CASSETGQGASTGQYF. The CDR3 DNA follows: TGTGCCAGCTCGGAAACCGGACAGGGGGCGTCTACCGGGCAGTACTTC.

The genes are TRBV2 and TRBJ2-4; 10 bases are shared with TRBD1. V was pared by 4 bases and J by 7 bases, with 1 base of the junction left unmatched. Germline CDR1 is SNHLY and CDR2 is FYNNEI. The CDR3 is 13 residues long. Here the CDR3 DNA reads TGTGCCAGCAGTGGGGGACAGGGGAACATTCAGTACTTC. Encoded protein: CASSGGQGNIQYF.

This clonotype was detected ten times or more. The chain uses TRBV4-3 and TRBJ2-1; a possible D gene is TRBD1 (6 bases). Germline V CDR1 and CDR2: LGHNA, YSLEER. The germline V and J ends were trimmed by 3 bases and 11 bases, with 11 bases remaining between them. The CDR3 has 12 amino acids. The DNA of the CDR3 is TGCGCCAGCAGCCAGGTACGGGACAAGCAGTTCTTC. Amino acids: CASSQVRDKQFF.

The sample holds a few counts of this clonotype. The chain recombines TRBV7-9 with TRBJ2-7, with D maybe TRBD2 (5 bases). This CDR3 contains 14 residues. With 0 bases removed from V and 3 bases from J, the gap between germline ends came to 9 bases. Germline loops: CDR1 SEHNR, CDR2 FQNEAQ (reference sequence). The CDR3 reads CASSLAGLNYEQYF. The DNA for the CDR3 is TGTGCCAGCAGCTTAGCCGGACTTAACTACGAGCAGTACTTC.

This clonotype has only a few counts. The chain joins TRBV2 to TRBJ2-3; a possible D gene is TRBD2 (6 bases). The CDR3 covers 14 residues. The V end was cut by 0 bases, the J end by 3 bases, with 7 bases between. Germline-derived CDR1 and CDR2 are SNHLY and FYNNEI. DNA of the CDR3: TGTGCCAGCAGTGAAGCGCGGGGTACAGATACGCAGTATTTT. It codes for CASSEARGTDTQYF.

The chain employs TRBV11-1 and TRBJ1-1; D may be TRBD1 (6 bases). V was clipped by 2 bases and J by 3 bases, with 25 bases between them. The CDR3 is 19 amino acids. The germline gives CDR1 SGHAT, CDR2 FQDESV (reference sequence). The CDR3 protein is CASSLSPHKGDGGDTEAFF. The CDR3 DNA reads TGTGCCAGCAGCTTATCACCACATAAGGGGGACGGTGGGGACACTGAAGCTTTCTTT.

The chain joins TRBV7-2 to TRBJ1-1; weak D call: TRBD1 (6 bases). CDR1 and CDR2 from the germline V gene are SGHTA and FQGNSA. Trimming removed 2 bases at V and 1 base at J, with 8 bases between. The CDR3 has 14 amino acids. The chain's CDR3 is CASSLTDRNTEAFF. CDR3 DNA sequence: TGTGCCAGCAGCTTAACGGACAGGAACACTGAAGCTTTCTTT.

This chain joins TRBV5-1 and TRBJ2-7; no firm D call. The V end lost 0 bases, the J end lost 5 bases, and 12 bases lay between the germline ends. The CDR3 length is 14 residues. Germline lookup yields CDR1 SGHRS and CDR2 YFSETQ. The CDR3: CASSLADELNEQYF. CDR3 nucleotide sequence: TGCGCCAGCAGCTTGGCGGACGAACTCAACGAGCAGTACTTC.

The rearrangement joins TRBV5-6 to TRBJ1-4; D is undetermined. Between the trimmed V and J ends, which lost 4 bases and 2 bases, there was a span of 12 bases. The CDR3 runs to 15 residues. Germline CDR1 and CDR2: SGHDT and YYEEEE. The CDR3 loop is CASSPSSNTNEKLFF. The CDR3 bases are TGTGCCAGCAGCCCGTCCTCGAACACTAATGAAAAACTGTTTTTT.

The V gene is TRBV27, the J gene TRBJ1-6; 8 nucleotides align to TRBD1. The V and J ends lost 0 bases and 10 bases, in that order; junction bases with no gene match: 2. Per the germline V gene, CDR1 is MNHEY and CDR2 is SMNVEV (reference sequence). The CDR3 loop spans 14 amino acids. CDR3 amino acids: CASSLSGQVSPLHF. In nucleotides, the CDR3 is TGTGCCAGCAGTTTATCGGGACAGGTCTCACCCCTCCACTTT.

The DNA for the CDR3 is TGTGCCATCAGTCTGGACGGGCAAGAGACCCAGTACTTC. This translates into CAISLDGQETQYF. This chain links TRBV10-3 with TRBJ2-5; D is unclear. The CDR3 spans 13 residues. V was clipped by 5 bases and J by 2 bases, with 9 bases between them. Germline V gives CDR1 ENHRY, CDR2 SYGVKD.